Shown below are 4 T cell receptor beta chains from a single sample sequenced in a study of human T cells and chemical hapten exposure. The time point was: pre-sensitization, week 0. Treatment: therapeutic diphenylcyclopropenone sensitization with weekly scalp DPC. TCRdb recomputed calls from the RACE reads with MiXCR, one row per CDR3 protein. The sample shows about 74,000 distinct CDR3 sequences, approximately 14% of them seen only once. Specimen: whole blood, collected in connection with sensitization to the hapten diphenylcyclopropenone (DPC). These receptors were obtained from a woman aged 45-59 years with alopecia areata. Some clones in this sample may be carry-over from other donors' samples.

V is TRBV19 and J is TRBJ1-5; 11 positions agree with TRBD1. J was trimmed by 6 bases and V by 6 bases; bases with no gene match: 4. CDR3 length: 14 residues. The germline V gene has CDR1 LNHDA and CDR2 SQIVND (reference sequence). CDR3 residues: CASRGTGGLQPQHF. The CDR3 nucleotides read TGTGCCAGTAGAGGGACAGGGGGTCTTCAGCCCCAGCATTTT.

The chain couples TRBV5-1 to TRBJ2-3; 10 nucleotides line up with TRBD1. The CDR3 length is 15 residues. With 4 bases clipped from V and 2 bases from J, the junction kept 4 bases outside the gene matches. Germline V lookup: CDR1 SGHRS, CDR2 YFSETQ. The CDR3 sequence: CASSNGQGDTDTQYF. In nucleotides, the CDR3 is TGCGCCAGCAGCAACGGACAGGGGGACACAGATACGCAGTATTTT.

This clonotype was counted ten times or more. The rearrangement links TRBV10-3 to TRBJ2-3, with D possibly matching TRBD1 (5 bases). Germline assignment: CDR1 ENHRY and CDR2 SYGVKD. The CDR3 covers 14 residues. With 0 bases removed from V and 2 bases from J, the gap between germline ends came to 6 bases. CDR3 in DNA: TGTGCCATCAGTGAGTCGACAGCCACAGATACGCAGTATTTT. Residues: CAISESTATDTQYF.

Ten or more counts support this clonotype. The CDR3 is CSASDTSGRKTQYF. CDR3 nucleotides: TGCAGTGCTAGTGACACTAGCGGGAGGAAGACCCAGTACTTC. The chain employs TRBV20-1 and TRBJ2-5; 12 nucleotides align to TRBD2. V dropped 3 bases and J dropped 6; count of bases not matched to a gene: 5. CDR1 is DFQATT and CDR2 is SNEGSKA in the germline V gene (reference sequence). The CDR3 has 14 amino acids.